The 21 T cell receptor beta chains below were found in one sample sequenced in a study of cytomegalovirus exposure and HLA in healthy donors. The data were produced by immunoSEQ multiplex PCR, yet TCRdb's version contains in-frame clones alone and is incomplete. Seen here are about 250,000 clones, more than 75% observed once, and the top ten hold around 12%. The sequenced sample was PBMCs. Source of these receptors: a man between 18 and 29 years old in good health and CMV-seropositive.

Only a few counts were recorded for this clone. CDR3 in DNA: TGTGCCAGCAGCCAAGACCCCCAAGAGACCCAGTACTTC. It encodes CASSQDPQETQYF. This chain joins TRBV14 and TRBJ2-5; D unresolved. Germline V gene data show CDR1 as SGHDN and CDR2 as FVKESK. The CDR3 sequence is 13 residues long. Trimming shortened V by 0 bases and J by 1 base, and 3 bases separated the two germline ends.

The chain carries TRBV10-3 and TRBJ2-7; D ambiguous. This CDR3 has 12 amino acids. Trimming removed 2 bases at V and 4 bases at J, with 6 bases between. From germline, CDR1 is ENHRY and CDR2 SYGVKD. The CDR3 protein is CAISEGRYEQYF. CDR3 in DNA: TGTGCCATCAGTGAGGGGCGGTACGAGCAGTACTTC.

The rearrangement joins TRBV28 to TRBJ1-5; D gene unclear. Germline CDR1 reads MDHEN; CDR2 reads SYDVKM. The length of the CDR3 is 14 residues. With 6 bases removed from V and 3 bases from J, the gap between germline ends came to 12 bases. The CDR3 DNA reads as TGTGCCAGCAGGCAACGGACGGTCAATCAGCCCCAGCATTTT. Protein product: CASRQRTVNQPQHF.

J is TRBJ2-1 and V is TRBV25-1; TRBD2 matches 7 bases. Germline CDR1 is MGHDK and CDR2 is SYGVNS. The CDR3 runs 15 residues. J was trimmed by 7 bases and V by 3 bases; bases with no gene match: 9. DNA of the CDR3: TGTGCCAGCAGTGATCTTCTAGCGGCAGAGAATGAGCAGTTCTTC. It is translated as CASSDLLAAENEQFF.

This chain connects TRBV18 to TRBJ2-1; TRBD2 might be the D (6 bases). Trimming took off 6 bases at V and 5 bases at J, with 17 bases between the two ends. This CDR3 region has 15 residues. Germline V gene data show CDR1 as KGHSH and CDR2 as LQKENI. The CDR3 DNA sequence: TGTGCCAGCTCCCCGACTCGCGGGACCCACAATGAGCAGTTCTTC. Its translation: CASSPTRGTHNEQFF.

The CDR3 sequence is CASSLVDWNSNTGELFF. CDR3 DNA sequence: TGTGCCAGCAGCTTAGTTGACTGGAACTCGAACACCGGGGAGCTGTTTTTT. This chain uses TRBV7-6 with TRBJ2-2; no clear D gene. Germline values: CDR1 SGHVS, CDR2 FNYEAQ. This CDR3 contains 17 residues. V was trimmed by 1 base and J by 0 bases, leaving 12 bases between them.

This clone was seen only once. This rearrangement joins TRBV6-5 to TRBJ1-1; D not resolved. Trimming took 6 bases from V and 10 from J, leaving 18 bases between them. The CDR3 sequence is 13 residues long. Looked up from germline, CDR1 is MNHEY and CDR2 is SVGAGI. The CDR3 DNA is TGTGCCAGCAGGGACCGATTGGGGAGGGTAGCTTTCTTT. Protein sequence: CASRDRLGRVAFF.

This clone was counted between two and nine times. The chain is built from TRBV4-3 and TRBJ2-7; tentatively, D is TRBD1 (6 bases). V was pared by 0 bases and J by 2 bases, with 8 bases between. The CDR3 is made up of 14 amino acids. CDR1 is LGHNA, CDR2 YSLEER, per germline. CDR3 bases: TGCGCCAGCAGCCAAGACAGGGGTCCCTACGAGCAGTACTTC. As protein: CASSQDRGPYEQYF.

This clone came up once. The chain has TRBV30 and TRBJ1-5, with D tentatively TRBD1 (6 bases). Trimming cost V 0 bases and J 7 bases, with 10 bases left between them. This CDR3 has 13 amino acids. The germline V gene encodes CDR1 GTSNPN and CDR2 SVGIG (reference sequence). The CDR3 DNA is TGTGCCTGGAGTGTAAATAGGGGGCAGCCCCAGCATTTT. Translated: CAWSVNRGQPQHF.

This clone was seen only a few times. The chain joins TRBV15 to TRBJ1-5, with 7 bases aligning to TRBD1. Germline loops: CDR1 LNHNV, CDR2 YYDKDF (reference sequence). With V trimmed by 0 bases and J by 7 bases, 6 bases remained unmatched. The CDR3 loop spans 15 amino acids. DNA of the CDR3: TGTGCCACCAGCAGAGATAAAGGGGGCAGGCAGCCCCAGCATTTT. It specifies CATSRDKGGRQPQHF.

The chain joins TRBV9 to TRBJ2-3, with D possibly matching TRBD2 (5 bases). There are 16 residues in the CDR3. CDR1 and CDR2 (germline): SGDLS, YYNGEE. The V end was cut by 4 bases, the J end by 2 bases, with 17 bases between. CDR3 loop: CASSPRGSEPTDTQYF. CDR3 nucleotide sequence: TGTGCCAGCAGCCCGAGAGGGTCGGAGCCCACAGATACGCAGTATTTT.

The rearrangement uses TRBV6-1 and TRBJ1-2, with 9 bases matching TRBD1. This CDR3 spans 15 amino acids. V lost 5 bases and J lost 7; bases outside the gene matches: 11. Germline V gene data show CDR1 as MNHNS and CDR2 as SASEGT. The CDR3 loop is CASSPPDRGGSGYTF. In DNA form, the CDR3 reads TGTGCCAGCAGTCCCCCGGACAGGGGAGGGAGTGGCTACACCTTC.

The chain carries TRBV20-1 and TRBJ2-7, with a tentative D call TRBD2 (6 bases). V was cut by 4 bases and J by 7 bases, with 11 bases left in between. This CDR3 spans 11 amino acids. Germline V gene lookup returns CDR1 DFQATT and CDR2 SNEGSKA (reference sequence). The CDR3 spells CSATGGGEQYF. CDR3 bases: TGCAGTGCTACAGGTGGAGGGGAGCAGTACTTC.

This clone was observed a handful of times. This rearrangement joins TRBV14 to TRBJ1-2, with TRBD1 matching 8 bases. Trimming at V came to 1 base and at J to 7 bases, leaving 8 bases not matched to a gene. The CDR3 consists of 15 residues. CDR1 SGHDN and CDR2 FVKESK come from the germline V gene. The CDR3 here is CASSQGRTGFSGYTF. The CDR3 DNA reads TGTGCCAGCAGCCAAGGGAGGACAGGGTTTTCTGGCTACACCTTC.

The chain combines TRBV28 with TRBJ1-2, with 7 positions matching TRBD1. Germline CDR1 reads MDHEN; CDR2 reads SYDVKM. Trimming removed 5 bases from V and 4 bases from J; junction bases left unmatched: 4. This CDR3 is 13 amino acids long. The CDR3 here is CASSGGTAYGYTF. CDR3 in DNA: TGTGCCAGCAGTGGCGGGACAGCCTATGGCTACACCTTC.

On this clone itself: Other DNA sequences in this specimen translate into the identical CDR3. This chain joins TRBV28 and TRBJ2-5; 10 nucleotides agree with TRBD1. This CDR3 is built from 14 residues. Trimming cost V 3 bases and J 5 bases; bases outside gene matches: 3. Germline values: CDR1 MDHEN, CDR2 SYDVKM. The CDR3 nucleotides read TGTGCCAGCAGTTTCTGGACAGGGGGTGAGACCCAGTACTTC. Amino acids: CASSFWTGGETQYF.

J is TRBJ2-1 and V is TRBV27; no clear D gene. Trimming pared 5 bases from V and 2 bases from J, leaving 10 bases between. CDR3 size: 14 residues. The germline V gene has CDR1 MNHEY and CDR2 SMNVEV (reference sequence). Written as DNA, the CDR3 is TGTGCCAGCAGTCCCTCGGCAGCCTACAATGAGCAGTTCTTC. It translates to CASSPSAAYNEQFF.

The J gene is TRBJ2-3, the V gene TRBV7-2; D is ambiguous. Trimming took off 5 bases at V and 4 bases at J, with 10 bases between the two ends. The CDR3 totals 13 residues. Germline CDR1 is SGHTA and CDR2 is FQGNSA. The CDR3 loop reads CASSVTASDTQYF. CDR3 bases: TGTGCCAGCAGCGTCACGGCCTCAGATACGCAGTATTTT.

This rearrangement joins TRBV27 to TRBJ2-2, with 7 bases identical to TRBD2. This CDR3 is 16 amino acids long. Trimming removed 5 bases from V and 6 bases from J; junction bases left unmatched: 12. Looked up from germline, CDR1 is MNHEY and CDR2 is SMNVEV (reference sequence). DNA for the CDR3: TGTGCCAGCAGTCCGCACGGCGGGAGTCGTCCCGGGGAGCTGTTTTTT. Protein: CASSPHGGSRPGELFF.

Concerning this clone: Different DNA sequences within this sample yield the same CDR3. CDR3 protein: CAWSIGGGTEAFF. As DNA, the CDR3 is TGTGCCTGGAGTATCGGGGGAGGCACTGAAGCTTTCTTT. This chain joins TRBV30 and TRBJ1-1; D is perhaps TRBD1 (5 bases). Germline lookup yields CDR1 GTSNPN and CDR2 SVGIG (reference sequence). The length of the CDR3 is 13 residues. V was shortened by 2 bases and J by 4 bases, with 11 bases between the two germline ends. Variable domain in full (rest from reference TRBV30 and TRBJ1-1): SQTIHQWPATLVQPVGSPLSLECTVEGTSNPNLYWYRQAAGRGLQLLFYSVGIGQISSEVPQNLSASRPQDRQFILSSKKLLLSDSGFYLCAWSIGGGTEAFFGQGTRLTVV.

The chain couples TRBV27 to TRBJ2-2, with TRBD1 matching 7 bases. Germline V lookup: CDR1 MNHEY, CDR2 SMNVEV (reference sequence). Trimming at V came to 3 bases and at J to 1 base, leaving 2 bases not matched to a gene. The CDR3 loop spans 15 amino acids. The CDR3 reads CASSLGQLNTGELFF. As DNA, the CDR3 is TGTGCCAGCAGTTTGGGACAGCTGAACACCGGGGAGCTGTTTTTT.